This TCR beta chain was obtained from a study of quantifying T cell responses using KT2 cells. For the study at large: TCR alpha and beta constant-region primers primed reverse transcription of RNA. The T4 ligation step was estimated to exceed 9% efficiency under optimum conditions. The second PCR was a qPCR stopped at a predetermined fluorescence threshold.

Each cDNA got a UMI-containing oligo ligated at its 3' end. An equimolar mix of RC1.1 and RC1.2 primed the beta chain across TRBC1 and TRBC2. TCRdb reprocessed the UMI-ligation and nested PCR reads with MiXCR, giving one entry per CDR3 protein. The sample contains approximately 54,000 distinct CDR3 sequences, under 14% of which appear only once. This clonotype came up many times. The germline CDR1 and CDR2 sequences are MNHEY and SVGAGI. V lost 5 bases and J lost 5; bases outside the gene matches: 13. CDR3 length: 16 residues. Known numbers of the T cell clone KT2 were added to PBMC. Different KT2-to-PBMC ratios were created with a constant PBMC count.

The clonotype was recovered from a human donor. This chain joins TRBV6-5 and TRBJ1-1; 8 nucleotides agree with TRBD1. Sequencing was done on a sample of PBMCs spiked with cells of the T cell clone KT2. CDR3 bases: TGTGCCAGCAGTATAGGGTTCAGGGGGCAGAGAACTGAAGCTTTCTTT. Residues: CASSIGFRGQRTEAFF.